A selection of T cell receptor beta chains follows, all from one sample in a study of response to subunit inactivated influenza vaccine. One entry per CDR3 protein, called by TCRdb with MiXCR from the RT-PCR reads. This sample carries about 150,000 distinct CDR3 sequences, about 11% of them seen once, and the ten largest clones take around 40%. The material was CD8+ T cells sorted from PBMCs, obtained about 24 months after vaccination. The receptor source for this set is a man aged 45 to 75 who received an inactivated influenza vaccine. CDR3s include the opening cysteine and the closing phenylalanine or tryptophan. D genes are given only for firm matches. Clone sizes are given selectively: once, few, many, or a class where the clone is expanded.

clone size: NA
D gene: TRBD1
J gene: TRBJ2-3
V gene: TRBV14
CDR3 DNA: TGTGCCAGCAGCCAAGATTGGACAGGGGAGGTAGATACGCAGTATTTT
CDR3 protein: CASSQDWTGEVDTQYF

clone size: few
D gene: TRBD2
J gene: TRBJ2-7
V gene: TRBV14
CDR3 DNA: TGTGCCAGCAGCTTCAGCGGGGCAGACGAGCAGTACTTC
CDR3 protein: CASSFSGADEQYF

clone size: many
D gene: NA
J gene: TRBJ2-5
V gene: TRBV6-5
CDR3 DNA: TGTGCCAGCACTTCGACAGGCCCCCAAGAGACCCAGTACTTC
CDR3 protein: CASTSTGPQETQYF

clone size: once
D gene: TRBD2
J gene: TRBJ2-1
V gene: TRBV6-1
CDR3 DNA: TGTGCCAGCAGTATAGCGGGGGGTTGGGGCAATGATCAGTTCTTC
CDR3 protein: CASSIAGGWGNDQFF

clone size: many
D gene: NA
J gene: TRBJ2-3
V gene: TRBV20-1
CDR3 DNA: TGCAGTGGTAGCCCCAGGACCAGCACAGATACGCAGTATTTT
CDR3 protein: CSGSPRTSTDTQYF

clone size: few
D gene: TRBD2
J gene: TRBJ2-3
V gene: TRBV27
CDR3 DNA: TGTGCCAGCAGTTTCCTAGCGGGAGCTGGCACAGATACGCAGTATTTT
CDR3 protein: CASSFLAGAGTDTQYF

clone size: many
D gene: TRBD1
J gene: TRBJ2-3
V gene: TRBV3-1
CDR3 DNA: TGTGCCAGCAGCCAAGATCGATGGACAGGGATCACAGATACGCAGTATTTT
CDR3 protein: CASSQDRWTGITDTQYF

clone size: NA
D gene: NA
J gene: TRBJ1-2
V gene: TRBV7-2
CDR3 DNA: TGTGCCAGCAGCCTGGGGGGACTGGGGGTGTATGGCTACACCTTC
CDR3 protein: CASSLGGLGVYGYTF

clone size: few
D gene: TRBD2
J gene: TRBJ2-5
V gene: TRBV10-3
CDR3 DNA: TGTGCCATCAGCCGCATAGCGGGGCAAGAGACCCAGTACTTC
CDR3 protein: CAISRIAGQETQYF

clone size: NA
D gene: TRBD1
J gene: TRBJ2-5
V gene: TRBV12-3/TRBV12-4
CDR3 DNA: TGTGCCAGCAGTTTAGAGGGAACAGGGGGTCGAGAGACCCAGTACTTC
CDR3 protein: CASSLEGTGGRETQYF

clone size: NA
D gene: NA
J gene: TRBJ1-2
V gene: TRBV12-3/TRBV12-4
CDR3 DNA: TGTGCCAGCAGCGACGCATATAACTATGGCTACACCTTC
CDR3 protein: CASSDAYNYGYTF